This entry lists 27 T cell receptor beta chains sequenced from one sample in a study of T cell changes during pregnancy in multiple sclerosis. Clones were read by immunoSEQ multiplex PCR, and TCRdb kept only the in-frame ones, dropping some. The sample has 20,000 to 25,000 clones; 80% to 95% are singletons. The source was CD4+ T cells from peripheral blood mononuclear cells, collected after pregnancy. The receptors were sampled from a female donor in good health, enrolled as a control in a pregnancy study.

The chain has TRBV7-2 and TRBJ1-5; 8 nucleotides align to TRBD1. V shed 5 bases and J 3 bases; nucleotides not matched to a gene: 12. Germline CDR1 is SGHTA and CDR2 is FQGNSA. The CDR3 is made up of 17 amino acids. This chain's CDR3 is CASSLTSRGRVNQPQHF. CDR3 coding DNA: TGTGCCAGCAGCCTGACTAGCAGGGGGCGGGTCAATCAGCCCCAGCATTTT. Full variable domain (missing parts from reference TRBV7-2 and TRBJ1-5): GAGVSQSPSNKVTEKGKDVELRCDPISGHTALYWYRQSLGQGLEFLIYFQGNSAPDKSGLPSDRFSAERTGGSVSTLTIQRTQQEDSAVYLCASSLTSRGRVNQPQHFGDGTRLSIL.

The chain employs TRBV7-9 and TRBJ2-2, with TRBD1 matching 8 bases. The ends lost 5 bases at V and 1 base at J; junction bases unmatched: 9. This CDR3 region has 17 residues. CDR1 SEHNR and CDR2 FQNEAQ come from the germline V gene (reference sequence). CDR3 residues: CASSPAAGTGNTGELFF. For the CDR3, the DNA is TGTGCCAGCAGCCCCGCGGCCGGGACAGGGAACACCGGGGAGCTGTTTTTT.

The chain links TRBV19 to TRBJ1-5; 9 bases agree with TRBD1. Trimming removed 6 bases from V and 5 bases from J; junction bases left unmatched: 2. Per germline, CDR1 LNHDA and CDR2 SQIVND (reference sequence). CDR3 length: 13 amino acids. CDR3 protein: CASRGTGYQPQHF. In DNA form, the CDR3 reads TGTGCCAGTAGAGGGACAGGGTATCAGCCCCAGCATTTT.

The J gene is TRBJ2-1, the V gene TRBV7-3; D perhaps matches TRBD2 (6 bases). Trimming pared 1 base from V and 9 bases from J, leaving 16 bases between. Germline lookup yields CDR1 SGHTA and CDR2 FQGTGA. The CDR3 is 15 residues long. The CDR3 DNA is TGTGCCAGCAGCTTAAATCCGGGACTCCGCGGTGAGCAGTTCTTC. Its protein is CASSLNPGLRGEQFF.

The CDR3, as DNA: TGTGCCAGCAGCCAAGGACTAGCGGGAGCGGGCACAGATACGCAGTATTTT. Protein: CASSQGLAGAGTDTQYF. The J gene is TRBJ2-3, the V gene TRBV7-9, with 13 bases that match TRBD2. With 5 bases clipped from V and 1 base from J, the junction kept 6 bases outside the gene matches. The CDR3 is made up of 17 amino acids. Germline V gene data show CDR1 as SEHNR and CDR2 as FQNEAQ (reference sequence).

This clone was recorded only once. The V and J genes are TRBV15 and TRBJ2-1; 7 bases map to TRBD2. V lost 3 bases, J lost 8 bases, and 1 base stayed unmatched. Germline V gene sequence: CDR1 LNHNV, CDR2 YYDKDF (reference sequence). CDR3 length: 12 amino acids. DNA of the CDR3: TGTGCCACCAGCAGTGGGAGGGATGAGCAGTTCTTC. Its translation: CATSSGRDEQFF.

The J gene is TRBJ2-7, the V gene TRBV18; maybe TRBD1 (6 bases). The CDR3 is 14 amino acids. Germline assignment: CDR1 KGHSH and CDR2 LQKENI. The V gene lost 0 bases and the J gene lost 5 bases, with 11 bases spanning the gap. CDR3 sequence reads: CASSPPQGHDEQYF. CDR3 bases: TGTGCCAGCTCACCACCGCAGGGACATGACGAGCAGTACTTC.

In DNA form, the CDR3 reads TGTGCCATCAGTGAGTCGGAGGGTGAGCAGTTCTTC. This gives the protein CAISESEGEQFF. J is TRBJ2-1 and V is TRBV10-3; possible D gene TRBD2, 6 bases. Looked up from germline, CDR1 is ENHRY and CDR2 is SYGVKD. V gave up 0 bases and J gave up 9 bases, with 6 bases separating them. The CDR3 totals 12 residues.

V is TRBV6-5 and J is TRBJ2-7, with 9 bases fitting TRBD1. CDR1 is MNHEY and CDR2 is SVGAGI in the germline V gene. The trim removed 6 bases at V and 10 bases at J, leaving 7 bases unmatched. There are 12 residues in the CDR3. DNA for the CDR3: TGTGCCAGCAGACCCACAGGGGGCGACCAGTACTTC. Its translation: CASRPTGGDQYF.

The chain uses TRBV4-2 and TRBJ1-2; possible D gene TRBD1, 5 bases. V was pared by 1 base and J by 4 bases, with 13 bases between. This CDR3 has 15 amino acids. Germline lookup yields CDR1 LGHNA and CDR2 YNFKEQ. This CDR3 reads CASSQGAGQGYGYTF. CDR3 nucleotides: TGTGCCAGCAGCCAAGGTGCAGGGCAGGGCTATGGCTACACCTTC.

The sample holds one count of this clone. This chain joins TRBV11-2 and TRBJ2-1; D is ambiguous. This CDR3 is 14 amino acids long. In germline, CDR1 is SGHAT, CDR2 FQNNGV. Trimming removed 0 bases from V and 10 bases from J, with 13 bases in between. This CDR3 reads CASSLDLGFREQFF. The CDR3 DNA sequence: TGTGCCAGCAGCTTAGATCTCGGTTTCCGGGAGCAGTTCTTC.

V gene TRBV9 combines with J gene TRBJ2-4; a weak D match, TRBD1 (6 bases). Germline CDR1 SGDLS, CDR2 YYNGEE. CDR3 length: 13 amino acids. V was cut by 4 bases and J by 1 base, with 6 bases left in between. CDR3 sequence: CASSQGAKNIQYF. In DNA, the CDR3 is TGTGCCAGCAGCCAGGGGGCCAAAAACATTCAGTACTTC. The whole variable domain, filled in from reference TRBV9 and TRBJ2-4, reads DSGVTQTPKHLITATGQRVTLRCSPRSGDLSVYWYQQSLDQGLQFLIQYYNGEERAKGNILERFSAQQFPDLHSELNLSSLELGDSALYFCASSQGAKNIQYFGAGTRLSVL.

This clone was seen a handful of times. DNA for the CDR3: TGCAGCGTTGAGGAGGGAGCTGGAAACACCATATATTTT. It codes for CSVEEGAGNTIYF. The chain combines TRBV29-1 with TRBJ1-3; unclear D gene. V lost 3 bases and J 2 bases, leaving 8 bases between the germline ends. CDR3 length: 13 amino acids. CDR1 is SQVTM, CDR2 ANQGSEA, per germline.

V is TRBV7-2 and J is TRBJ2-3; a possible D gene is TRBD2 (9 bases). The CDR3 is 15 amino acids. CDR1 is SGHTA and CDR2 is FQGNSA in the germline V gene. Trimming removed 4 bases at V and 6 bases at J, with 17 bases between. CDR3 amino acids: CASSYQGAGGDTQYF. DNA for the CDR3: TGTGCCAGCAGCTATCAGGGGGCGGGGGGGGATACGCAGTATTTT.

The rearrangement joins TRBV21-1 to TRBJ2-1; the D segment call TRBD2 is taken from the table without a DNA check. TRBV21-1 is a pseudogene locus. The CDR3 has 16 amino acids. The CDR3: CASSKPIPAGVLEQFF. In nucleotides, the CDR3 is TGTGCCAGCAGCAAACCCATCCCGGCGGGAGTCCTTGAGCAGTTCTTC.

The chain uses TRBV11-2 and TRBJ2-5, with 7 bases fitting TRBD1. The CDR3 is made up of 17 amino acids. V was clipped by 3 bases and J by 5 bases; unmatched bases: 15. CDR1 and CDR2 (germline): SGHAT, FQNNGV. This CDR3 reads CASSFSASATGRETQYF. The CDR3 nucleotides read TGTGCCAGCAGCTTTAGTGCGAGTGCGACAGGGCGGGAGACCCAGTACTTC.

This chain connects TRBV5-6 to TRBJ2-5, with D possibly TRBD1 on 5 matching bases. The J call may be in error: the DNA end matches TRBJ2-7 better. Germline CDR1 and CDR2: SGHDT and YYEEEE. The CDR3 sequence is 12 residues long. The CDR3 spells CASSIAGYEQYF. Written as DNA, the CDR3 is TGTGCCAGCAGCATAGCAGGGTACGAGCAGTACTTC.

This clone was recorded once. V usage is TRBV6-5 and J usage is TRBJ1-2; tentatively, D is TRBD1 (5 bases). V was clipped by 0 bases and J by 6 bases, with 14 bases between them. Germline V CDR1 and CDR2: MNHEY, SVGAGI. The CDR3 has 15 amino acids. The CDR3 here is CASSYSPQARDGYTF. The CDR3 bases are TGTGCCAGCAGTTACTCCCCGCAGGCCAGGGATGGCTACACCTTC.

The chain carries TRBV7-8 and TRBJ2-2; 11 nucleotides agree with TRBD2. V lost 5 bases, J lost 1 base, and 6 bases stayed unmatched. The CDR3 loop spans 17 amino acids. Germline CDR1 reads SGHVS; CDR2 reads FQNEAQ. The CDR3 loop reads CASSLGLAGGNTGELFF. The CDR3 nucleotides read TGTGCCAGCAGCCTCGGCCTAGCGGGGGGGAACACCGGGGAGCTGTTTTTT. The full variable domain, rest sourced from reference TRBV7-8 and TRBJ2-2, is GAGVSQSPRYKVAKRGQDVALRCDPISGHVSLFWYQQALGQGPEFLTYFQNEAQLDKSGLPSDRFFAERPEGSVSTLKIQRTQQEDSAVYLCASSLGLAGGNTGELFFGEGSRLTVL.

The table lists this clone with a count of one. This chain uses TRBV18 with TRBJ1-5; 7 nucleotides align to TRBD1. V trimming: 5 bases; J trimming: 4 bases; junction bases outside the gene matches: 8. Per germline, CDR1 KGHSH and CDR2 LQKENI. This CDR3 spans 15 amino acids. The CDR3 sequence: CASSSTGLGNQPQHF. The CDR3, as DNA: TGTGCCAGCTCATCGACAGGGTTAGGGAATCAGCCCCAGCATTTT.

The chain combines TRBV5-8 with TRBJ1-1, with unresolved D. V was trimmed by 3 bases and J by 1 base, leaving 16 bases between them. The CDR3 covers 16 residues. The V gene's germline CDR1 is SGHTS and CDR2 YDEGEE. The CDR3 reads CASSWIEGRGNTEAFF. DNA for the CDR3: TGTGCCAGCAGCTGGATAGAGGGTAGAGGGAACACTGAAGCTTTCTTT.

The rearrangement joins TRBV5-6 to TRBJ2-6; TRBD1 agrees at 7 bases. Germline loops: CDR1 SGHDT, CDR2 YYEEEE. J gave up 0 bases and V 4 bases, and 7 bases lay outside the gene matches. The CDR3 contains 17 residues. Here the CDR3 DNA reads TGTGCCAGCAGCATAGGGGGCTCGAACTCTGGGGCCAACGTCCTGACTTTC. Encoded protein: CASSIGGSNSGANVLTF.

The V gene is TRBV7-2, the J gene TRBJ1-5; 8 bases line up with TRBD1. Germline V gene sequence: CDR1 SGHTA, CDR2 FQGNSA. The CDR3 sequence is 13 residues long. With 6 bases clipped from V and 6 bases from J, the junction kept 4 bases outside the gene matches. CDR3 in amino acids: CASSRTGPQPQHF. The DNA of the CDR3 is TGTGCCAGCAGTCGGACAGGGCCTCAGCCCCAGCATTTT.

The V gene is TRBV9, the J gene TRBJ1-1; D gene unclear. The CDR3 has 15 amino acids. CDR1 SGDLS and CDR2 YYNGEE come from the germline V gene. Trimming took 3 bases from V and 3 from J, leaving 15 bases between them. The CDR3 reads CASSARTTRDTEAFF. CDR3 sequence (DNA): TGTGCCAGCAGCGCCCGGACGACGAGGGACACTGAAGCTTTCTTT.

The chain links TRBV19 to TRBJ2-4, with D possibly TRBD1 on 6 matching bases. Trimming stripped 5 bases from V and 6 bases from J, with 14 bases between. There are 14 residues in the CDR3. CDR1 is LNHDA, CDR2 SQIVND, per germline (reference sequence). The CDR3 DNA is TGTGCCAGTAGTGGGACCAAACAGGGAAACATTCAGTACTTC. Translating it yields CASSGTKQGNIQYF.

In its sample, this clone was seen once. The chain is built from TRBV6-4 and TRBJ2-1; 9 bases line up with TRBD1. Germline CDR1 MRHNA, CDR2 SNTAGT. V lost 5 bases to trimming and J lost 15 bases; unmatched junction nucleotides: 14. The CDR3 has 14 amino acids. CDR3 amino acids: CASSTNHGTGFPFF. In DNA, the CDR3 is TGTGCCAGCAGTACAAACCACGGGACAGGGTTCCCGTTCTTC.

J is TRBJ2-2 and V is TRBV5-6; D is uncertain. This CDR3 contains 15 residues. Germline V gene lookup returns CDR1 SGHDT and CDR2 YYEEEE. Trimming cost V 2 bases and J 2 bases, with 10 bases left between them. The CDR3 DNA reads as TGTGCCAGCAGCTTTGGGCCTGAAAACACCGGGGAGCTGTTTTTT. Its translation is CASSFGPENTGELFF.